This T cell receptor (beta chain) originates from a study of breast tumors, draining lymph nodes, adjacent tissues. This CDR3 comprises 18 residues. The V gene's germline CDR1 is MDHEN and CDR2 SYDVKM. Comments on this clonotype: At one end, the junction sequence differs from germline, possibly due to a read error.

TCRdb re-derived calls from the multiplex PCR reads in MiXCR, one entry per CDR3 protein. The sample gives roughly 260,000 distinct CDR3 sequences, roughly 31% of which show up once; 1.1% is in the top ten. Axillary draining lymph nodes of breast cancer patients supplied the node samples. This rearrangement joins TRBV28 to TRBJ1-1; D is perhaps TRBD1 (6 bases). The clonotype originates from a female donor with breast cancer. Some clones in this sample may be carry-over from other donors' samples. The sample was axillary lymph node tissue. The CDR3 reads CASSAATGLLPMNTEAFF. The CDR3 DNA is TGTGCTAGCAGTGCCGCCACAGGGCTACTCCCCATGAACACTGAAGCTTTCTTT. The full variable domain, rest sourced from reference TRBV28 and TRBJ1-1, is DVKVTQSSRYLVKRTGEKVFLECVQDMDHENMFWYRQDPGLGLRLIYFSYDVKMKEKGDIPEGYSVSREKKERFSLILESASTNQTSMYLCASSAATGLLPMNTEAFFGQGTRLTVV.